One and the same sample provided the 7 T cell receptor beta chains below, sequenced in a study of CD8+ T cells in alopecia areata. The authors extracted RNA and reverse transcribed it into cDNA as the sequencing template. The assay was immunoSEQ multiplex PCR, and TCRdb's table has in-frame clones only and misses some. This table has 90,000 to 150,000 clones, 58% appearing once. Noted treatment: oral pan-JAK inhibitor, 5-10 mg twice daily. The sequencing here drew on CD8+ T cells sorted from blood, taken at week 4, from a patient treated with tofacitinib. The receptors shown here come from a human donor with alopecia areata.

This chain uses TRBV19 with TRBJ1-1; D gene uncertain. V lost 5 bases, J lost 0 bases, and 13 bases lay in between. The CDR3 spans 15 residues. Germline-derived CDR1 and CDR2 are LNHDA and SQIVND (reference sequence). The CDR3 protein is CASSPTSTMNTEAFF. The CDR3 DNA is TGTGCCAGTAGTCCGACGTCCACCATGAACACTGAAGCTTTCTTT. The entire variable domain, with the rest obtained from reference TRBV19 and TRBJ1-1, is as follows: DGGITQSPKYLFRKEGQNVTLSCEQNLNHDAMYWYRQDPGQGLRLIYYSQIVNDFQKGDIAEGYSVSREKKESFPLTVTSAQKNPTAFYLCASSPTSTMNTEAFFGQGTRLTVV.

In its sample, this clone was seen once. This chain joins TRBV30 and TRBJ2-1, with D perhaps matching TRBD2 (6 bases). The CDR3 is made up of 13 amino acids. V shed 8 bases and J shed 5 bases, with 16 bases lying between them. The V gene's germline CDR1 is GTSNPN and CDR2 SVGIG (reference sequence). The CDR3 DNA sequence: TGTGCCGGAGACCCGGGACTCAACAATGAGCAGTTCTTC. Protein sequence: CAGDPGLNNEQFF.

This chain links TRBV29-1 with TRBJ1-2; 7 nucleotides line up with TRBD1. Losses at the gene ends were 3 bases for V and 7 bases for J; bases not matched to a gene: 5. This CDR3 region has 12 residues. CDR1 is SQVTM and CDR2 is ANQGSEA in the germline V gene. CDR3: CSVEEDRRGYTF. CDR3 nucleotide sequence: TGCAGCGTTGAGGAGGACAGGCGTGGCTACACCTTC.

This clone was found a few times. The rearrangement joins TRBV28 to TRBJ1-2; D not resolved. The CDR3 has 20 residues. V gave up 5 bases and J gave up 5 bases, with 33 bases separating them. Germline CDR1 is MDHEN and CDR2 is SYDVKM. The CDR3: CASSVSTLRHRDRTLYGYTF. In DNA form, the CDR3 reads TGTGCCAGCAGTGTCTCCACCCTCCGTCATCGGGATCGCACCTTATATGGCTACACCTTC.

This chain uses TRBV7-8 with TRBJ2-7; the match to TRBD1 covers 8 bases. V lost 4 bases to trimming and J lost 5 bases; unmatched junction nucleotides: 7. The CDR3 totals 14 residues. CDR1 and CDR2 (germline): SGHVS, FQNEAQ. The CDR3 DNA follows: TGTGCCAGCAGCTCGTCTCGCAGGGGGCACGAGCAGTACTTC. Its translation: CASSSSRRGHEQYF.

The rearrangement links TRBV9 to TRBJ2-6; D not certain. Germline loops: CDR1 SGDLS, CDR2 YYNGEE. The CDR3 runs to 18 residues. V was cut by 0 bases and J by 0 bases, with 13 bases left in between. The CDR3 region is CASSVGSGPTSGANVLTF. Written as DNA, the CDR3 is TGTGCCAGCAGCGTAGGGTCGGGCCCGACCTCTGGGGCCAACGTCCTGACTTTC.

With respect to this clone: One end of the junction fails to match germline, which may point to a read error. This chain joins TRBV7-9 and TRBJ1-2, with D maybe TRBD1 (5 bases). The CDR3 is 11 amino acids. Germline V CDR1 and CDR2: SEHNR, FQNEAQ (reference sequence). The CDR3, as DNA: TGTGCCAGCAGCCTGTTGCGGGGCTCCACCTTC. This codes for CASSLLRGSTF.